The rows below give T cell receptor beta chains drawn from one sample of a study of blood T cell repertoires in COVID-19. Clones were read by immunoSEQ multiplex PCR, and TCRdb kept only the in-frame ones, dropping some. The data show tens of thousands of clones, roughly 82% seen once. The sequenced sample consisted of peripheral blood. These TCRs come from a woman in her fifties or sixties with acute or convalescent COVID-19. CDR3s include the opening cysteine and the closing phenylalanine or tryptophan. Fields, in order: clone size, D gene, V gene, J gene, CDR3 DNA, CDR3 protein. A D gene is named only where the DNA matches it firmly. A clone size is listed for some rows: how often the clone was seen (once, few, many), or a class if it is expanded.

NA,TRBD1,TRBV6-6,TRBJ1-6,TGTGCCAGCAGTACACCAGGGGGCTCCTATAATTCACCCCTCCACTTT,CASSTPGGSYNSPLHF
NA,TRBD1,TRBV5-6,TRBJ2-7,TGTGCCAGCAGCTTGTACGCGGACAGGGTTTGGAGCGAGCAGTACTTC,CASSLYADRVWSEQYF
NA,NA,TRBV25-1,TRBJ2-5,TGTGCCAGCAGTGGCAGAAGAAAGCAAGAGACCCAGTACTTC,CASSGRRKQETQYF
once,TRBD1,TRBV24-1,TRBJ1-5,TGTGCCACCAGTGATGTCCGGGACAGGGGGCCCCAGCCCCAGCATTTT,CATSDVRDRGPQPQHF
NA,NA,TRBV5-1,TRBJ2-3,TGCGCCAGCAGCGATATAGCGAGGAGCACAGATACGCAGTATTTT,CASSDIARSTDTQYF
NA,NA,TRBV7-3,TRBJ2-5,TGTGCCAGCAGCTTAAGGGGGCGACCACAAGAGACCCAGTACTTC,CASSLRGRPQETQYF
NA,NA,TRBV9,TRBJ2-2,TGTGCCAGCAGCGTAATGGGACTCTCTAACACCGGGGAGCTGTTTTTT,CASSVMGLSNTGELFF
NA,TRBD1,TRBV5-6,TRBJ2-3,TGTGCCAGCAGCTTGGTCCAGGGGGTGACAGATACGCAGTATTTT,CASSLVQGVTDTQYF
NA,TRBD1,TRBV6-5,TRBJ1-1,TGTGCCAGCAGGACAGGGTATCCAATTGAAGCTTTCTTT,CASRTGYPIEAFF
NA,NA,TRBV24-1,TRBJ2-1,TGTGCCACCAGTGATTTGGGTGCGGGGTACAATGAGCAGTTCTTC,CATSDLGAGYNEQFF
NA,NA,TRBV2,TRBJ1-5,TGTGCCAGCAGTGAAGGGGGAGGCAATCAGCCCCAGCATTTT,CASSEGGGNQPQHF
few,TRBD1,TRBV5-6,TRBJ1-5,TGTGCCAGCAGCCCCGGGACAGGGAACGGCAATCAGCCCCAGCATTTT,CASSPGTGNGNQPQHF
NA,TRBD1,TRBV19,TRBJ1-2,TGTGCCACTAGGGAACAGGGGATCCATGGCTACACCTTC,CATREQGIHGYTF
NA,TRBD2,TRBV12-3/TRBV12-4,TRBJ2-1,TGTGCCAGCAGTTTAACTAGCGGCAATGAGCAGTTCTTC,CASSLTSGNEQFF
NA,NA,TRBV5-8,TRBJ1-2,TGTGCCAGCAGCTTGGAACACAGACCCTATGGCTACACCTTC,CASSLEHRPYGYTF
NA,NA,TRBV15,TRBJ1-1,TGTGCCACCAGCCGTCCAGGGGCGGAGAACACTGAAGCTTTCTTT,CATSRPGAENTEAFF
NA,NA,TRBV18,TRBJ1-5,TGTGCCAGCTCGGCCGGCGGTAGCGGCAATCAGCCCCAGCATTTT,CASSAGGSGNQPQHF